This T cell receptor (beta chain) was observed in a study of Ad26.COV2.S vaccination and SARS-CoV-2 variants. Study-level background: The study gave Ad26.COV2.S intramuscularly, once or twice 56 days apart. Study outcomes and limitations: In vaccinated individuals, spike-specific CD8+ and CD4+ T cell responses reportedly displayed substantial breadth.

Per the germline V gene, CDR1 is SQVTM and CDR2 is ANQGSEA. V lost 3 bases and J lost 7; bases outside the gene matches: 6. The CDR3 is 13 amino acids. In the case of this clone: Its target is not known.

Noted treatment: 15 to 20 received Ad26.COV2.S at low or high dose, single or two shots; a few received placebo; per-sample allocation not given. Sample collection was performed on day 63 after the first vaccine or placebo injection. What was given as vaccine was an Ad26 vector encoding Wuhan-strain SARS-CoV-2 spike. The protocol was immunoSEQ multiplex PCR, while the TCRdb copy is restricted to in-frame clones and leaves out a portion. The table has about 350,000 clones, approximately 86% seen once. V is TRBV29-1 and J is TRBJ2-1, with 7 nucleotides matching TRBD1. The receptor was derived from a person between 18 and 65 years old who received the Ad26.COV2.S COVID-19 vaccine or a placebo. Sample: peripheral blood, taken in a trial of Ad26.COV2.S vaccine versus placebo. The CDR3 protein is CSVDRDRANEQFF. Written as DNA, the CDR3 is TGCAGCGTTGATCGAGACAGGGCGAATGAGCAGTTCTTC.